The 7 T cell receptor beta chains reported below all come from one sample, sequenced in a study of T cell responses to AZD1222 COVID-19 vaccine. Measured with immunoSEQ multiplex PCR; TCRdb has only the in-frame clones, and not every one. The repertoire holds about 93,000 clones, around nine tenths seen once, with roughly 2.8% in the top ten. Sequencing was performed on peripheral blood, taken on day 0 of MenACWY control vaccination. These TCRs come from an adult in good health.

The chain uses TRBV20-1 and TRBJ1-1; D possibly corresponds to TRBD1 (5 bases). Germline CDR1 is DFQATT and CDR2 is SNEGSKA (reference sequence). V gave up 3 bases and J gave up 0 bases, with 14 bases separating them. The CDR3 is 15 amino acids. CDR3 bases: TGCAGTGCTAGTAGGGGTCCTCCCGTGAACACTGAAGCTTTCTTT. It is translated as CSASRGPPVNTEAFF.

The rearrangement joins TRBV6-5 to TRBJ1-4, with D perhaps matching TRBD1 (6 bases). CDR3 length equals 13 residues. CDR1 MNHEY and CDR2 SVGAGI come from the germline V gene. V shed 6 bases and J shed 8 bases, with 13 bases lying between them. The CDR3: CASRTGLAEKLFF. The CDR3 DNA follows: TGTGCCAGCAGGACAGGTCTGGCGGAAAAACTGTTTTTT.

The chain couples TRBV3-1 (or the pseudogene TRBV3-2) to TRBJ2-5, with TRBD2 matching 7 bases. CDR1 is LGHDT, CDR2 YNNKEL, per germline (reference sequence). Trimming cost V 1 base and J 1 base; bases outside gene matches: 6. The CDR3 spans 16 residues. CDR3 coding DNA: TGTGCCAGCAGCCAAGGGAGACTAGCCATCCAAGAGACCCAGTACTTC. The encoded protein is CASSQGRLAIQETQYF.

The V gene is TRBV6-2 or TRBV6-3, the J gene TRBJ2-7; possibly TRBD2 for D (6 bases). This CDR3 is built from 13 residues. From germline, CDR1 is MNHEY and CDR2 SVGEGT. V was shortened by 4 bases and J by 7 bases, with 14 bases between the two germline ends. Here the CDR3 reads CASSFRGSYEQYF. DNA for the CDR3: TGTGCCAGCAGTTTTCGGGGGTCGTATGAGCAGTACTTC.

The rearrangement uses TRBV4-3 and TRBJ1-1; 8 bases line up with TRBD1. V dropped 2 bases and J dropped 4; count of bases not matched to a gene: 9. Germline V CDR1 and CDR2: LGHNA, YSLEER. CDR3 length: 16 residues. CDR3 DNA: TGCGCCAGCAGCCAAAGACAGGGGAAGGCGGGCACTGAAGCTTTCTTT. As protein: CASSQRQGKAGTEAFF.

The chain joins TRBV19 to TRBJ1-5; TRBD1 matches 9 bases. Per the germline V gene, CDR1 is LNHDA and CDR2 is SQIVND (reference sequence). This CDR3 comprises 15 residues. Unmatched junction bases numbered 6, after V lost 6 bases and J lost 3 bases. The CDR3 region has the DNA TGTGCCAGTAGCACGACAGGGGGTCCCAATCAGCCCCAGCATTTT. Amino acids: CASSTTGGPNQPQHF.

The chain links TRBV7-2 to TRBJ2-1, with 11 bases fitting TRBD2. This CDR3 spans 14 amino acids. The V segment lost 8 bases and the J segment 9 bases; nucleotides outside the gene matches: 9. Germline V CDR1 and CDR2: SGHTA, FQGNSA. The CDR3 region is CASGPSGGSGEQFF. For the CDR3, the DNA is TGTGCCAGCGGACCTAGCGGGGGGTCAGGTGAGCAGTTCTTC.